The entry below describes one T cell receptor beta chain. Its antigen is undetermined. The sample comes from a study of blood T cell dynamics during melanoma immunotherapy. Whole-study findings and limits: Disease-control patients' PBMC repertoires became either more clonal or more diverse at W3.

This CDR3 contains 15 residues. The germline V and J ends were trimmed by 0 bases and 7 bases, with 15 bases remaining between them. Germline lookup yields CDR1 MNHEY and CDR2 SVGAGI. Here immunoSEQ multiplex PCR was the method, and the copy in TCRdb shows in-frame clones only, minus some. The repertoire holds roughly 12,000 clones, roughly 80% seen once, with roughly 15% in the top ten. Time point meaning: week 3, after first cycle of checkpoint inhibitor. One draw preceded checkpoint blockade; another followed its first cycle at week 3. Sequencing was performed on blood, taken from a patient treated with checkpoint blockade. The receptor was derived from a human donor with melanoma. The V gene is TRBV6-5, the J gene TRBJ1-1; a possible D gene is TRBD1 (5 bases). CDR3 region: CASSYSRARGDEAFF. In DNA, the CDR3 is TGTGCCAGCAGTTACTCGAGAGCTCGGGGGGATGAAGCTTTCTTT.